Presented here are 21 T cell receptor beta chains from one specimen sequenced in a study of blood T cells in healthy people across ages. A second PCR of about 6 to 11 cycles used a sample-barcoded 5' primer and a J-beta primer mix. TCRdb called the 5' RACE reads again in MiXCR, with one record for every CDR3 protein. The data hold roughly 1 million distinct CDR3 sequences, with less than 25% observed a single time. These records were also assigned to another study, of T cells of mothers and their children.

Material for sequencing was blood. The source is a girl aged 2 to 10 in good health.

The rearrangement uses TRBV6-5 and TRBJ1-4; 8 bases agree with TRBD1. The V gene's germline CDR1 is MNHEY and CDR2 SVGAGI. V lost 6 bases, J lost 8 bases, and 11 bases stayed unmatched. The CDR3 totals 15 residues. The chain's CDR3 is CASSRTGIGLEKLFF. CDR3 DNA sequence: TGTGCCAGCAGCCGGACAGGGATTGGGTTAGAAAAACTGTTTTTT.

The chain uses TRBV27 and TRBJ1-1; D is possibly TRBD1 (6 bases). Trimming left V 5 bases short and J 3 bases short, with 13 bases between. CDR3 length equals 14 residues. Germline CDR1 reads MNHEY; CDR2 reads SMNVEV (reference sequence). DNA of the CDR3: TGTGCCAGCAGTCCCCTCAGGGGCTACACTGAAGCTTTCTTT. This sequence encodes CASSPLRGYTEAFF.

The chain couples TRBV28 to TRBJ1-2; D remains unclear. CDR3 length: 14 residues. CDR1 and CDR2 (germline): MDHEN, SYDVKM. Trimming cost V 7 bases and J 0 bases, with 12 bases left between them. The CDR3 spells CASTTYSSNYGYTF. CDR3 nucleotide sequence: TGTGCCAGCACCACCTACAGCTCTAACTATGGCTACACCTTC.

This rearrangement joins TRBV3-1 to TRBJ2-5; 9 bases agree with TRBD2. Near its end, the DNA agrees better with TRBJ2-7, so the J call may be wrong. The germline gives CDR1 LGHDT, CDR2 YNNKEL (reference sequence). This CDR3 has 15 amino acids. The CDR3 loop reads CASSQGGTSSYEQYF. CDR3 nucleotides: TGTGCCAGCAGCCAAGGCGGGACTAGCAGCTACGAGCAGTACTTC.

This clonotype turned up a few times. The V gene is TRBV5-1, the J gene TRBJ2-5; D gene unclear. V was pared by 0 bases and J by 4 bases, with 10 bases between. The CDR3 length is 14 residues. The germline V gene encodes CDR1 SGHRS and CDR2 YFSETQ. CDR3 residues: CASSLDPYGETQYF. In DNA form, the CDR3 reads TGCGCCAGCAGCTTGGACCCATATGGAGAGACCCAGTACTTC.

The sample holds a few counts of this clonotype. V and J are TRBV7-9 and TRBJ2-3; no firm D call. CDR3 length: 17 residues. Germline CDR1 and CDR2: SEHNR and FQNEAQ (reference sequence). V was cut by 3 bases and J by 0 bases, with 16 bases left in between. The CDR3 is CASSFNYFGVSTDTQYF. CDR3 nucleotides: TGTGCCAGCAGCTTCAACTATTTTGGAGTGAGCACAGATACGCAGTATTTT.

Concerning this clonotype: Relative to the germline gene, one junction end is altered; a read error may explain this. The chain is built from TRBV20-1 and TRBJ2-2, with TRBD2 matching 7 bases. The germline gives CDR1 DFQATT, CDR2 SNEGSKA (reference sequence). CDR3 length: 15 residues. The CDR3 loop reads CSAGDPTSVPGELFF. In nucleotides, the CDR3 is TGCAGTGCTGGAGATCCCACTAGCGTCCCCGGGGAGCTGTTTTTT.

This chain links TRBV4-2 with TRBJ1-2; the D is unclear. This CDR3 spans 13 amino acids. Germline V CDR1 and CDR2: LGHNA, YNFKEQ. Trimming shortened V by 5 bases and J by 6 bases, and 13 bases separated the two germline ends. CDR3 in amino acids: CASSGRDFNGYTF. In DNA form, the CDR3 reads TGTGCCAGCAGCGGCAGAGATTTCAATGGCTACACCTTC.

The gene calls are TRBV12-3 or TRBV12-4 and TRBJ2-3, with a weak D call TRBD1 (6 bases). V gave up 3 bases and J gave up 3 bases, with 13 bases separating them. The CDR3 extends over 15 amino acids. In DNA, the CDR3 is TGTGCCAGCAGTTTGGGGGCGGACCTAACAGATACGCAGTATTTT. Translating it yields CASSLGADLTDTQYF.

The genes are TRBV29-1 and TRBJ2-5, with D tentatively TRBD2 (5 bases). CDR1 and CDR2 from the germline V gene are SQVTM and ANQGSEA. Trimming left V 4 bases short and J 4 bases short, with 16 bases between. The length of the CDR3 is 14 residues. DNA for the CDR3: TGCAGCGTTGTGGTGGTGGACGGAGGAGAGACCCAGTACTTC. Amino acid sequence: CSVVVVDGGETQYF.

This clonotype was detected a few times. The CDR3 bases are TGTGCCAGCATTCTGAGACAGAACACCGGGGAGCTGTTTTTT. Translating gives CASILRQNTGELFF. The rearrangement joins TRBV7-9 to TRBJ2-2; D is uncertain. In germline, CDR1 is SEHNR, CDR2 FQNEAQ (reference sequence). This CDR3 is 14 amino acids long. Deletions cut 7 bases from V and 1 base from J, with 10 bases between. The variable domain in full, with the rest retrieved from reference TRBV7-9 and TRBJ2-2, is DTGVSQNPRHKITKRGQNVTFRCDPISEHNRLYWYRQTLGQGPEFLTYFQNEAQLEKSRLLSDRFSAERPKGSFSTLEIQRTEQGDSAMYLCASILRQNTGELFFGEGSRLTVL.

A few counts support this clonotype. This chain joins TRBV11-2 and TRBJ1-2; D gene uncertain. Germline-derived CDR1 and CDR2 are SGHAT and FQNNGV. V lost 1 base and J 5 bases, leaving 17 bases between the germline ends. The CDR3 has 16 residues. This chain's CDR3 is CASSLVFQEPQYGYTF. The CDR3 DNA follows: TGTGCCAGCAGCTTAGTATTCCAGGAACCCCAATATGGCTACACCTTC.

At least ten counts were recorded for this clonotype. In nucleotides, the CDR3 is TGTGCCAGCAGCTCCCTAGCGGGTAACTACAATGAGCAGTTCTTC. It specifies CASSSLAGNYNEQFF. The chain is built from TRBV11-2 and TRBJ2-1, with TRBD2 matching over 8 bases. In germline, CDR1 is SGHAT, CDR2 FQNNGV. CDR3 length: 15 residues. The V and J ends lost 4 bases and 3 bases, in that order; junction bases with no gene match: 5.

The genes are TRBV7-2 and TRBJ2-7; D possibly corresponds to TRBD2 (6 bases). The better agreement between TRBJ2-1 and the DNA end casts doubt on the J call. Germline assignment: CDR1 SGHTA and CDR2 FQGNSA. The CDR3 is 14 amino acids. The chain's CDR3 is CATLGQWGDNEQFF. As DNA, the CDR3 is TGTGCCACCTTGGGGCAGTGGGGGGACAATGAGCAGTTCTTC.

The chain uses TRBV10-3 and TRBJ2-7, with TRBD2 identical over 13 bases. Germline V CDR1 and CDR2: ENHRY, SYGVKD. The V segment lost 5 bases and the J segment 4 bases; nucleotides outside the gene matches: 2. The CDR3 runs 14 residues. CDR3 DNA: TGTGCCATCAGTCCGGGACTAGCGGGATACGAGCAGTACTTC. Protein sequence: CAISPGLAGYEQYF.

CDR3 protein: CSARELASETQYF. The CDR3 region has the DNA TGCAGTGCTAGAGAGTTAGCGTCAGAGACCCAGTACTTC. The J gene is TRBJ2-5, the V gene TRBV20-1; tentatively, D is TRBD2 (5 bases). Germline loops: CDR1 DFQATT, CDR2 SNEGSKA (reference sequence). The ends were cut back, 0 bases at V and 4 bases at J, with 9 bases in the middle. The CDR3 is 13 amino acids.

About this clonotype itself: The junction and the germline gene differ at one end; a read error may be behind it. The CDR3 here is CATSDGGADGPFF. As DNA, the CDR3 is TGTGCCACCAGTGATGGGGGGGCAGATGGCCCCTTCTTC. V usage is TRBV24-1 and J usage is TRBJ2-4, with a tentative D call TRBD2 (7 bases). This CDR3 comprises 13 residues. Germline V CDR1 and CDR2: KGHDR, SFDVKD.

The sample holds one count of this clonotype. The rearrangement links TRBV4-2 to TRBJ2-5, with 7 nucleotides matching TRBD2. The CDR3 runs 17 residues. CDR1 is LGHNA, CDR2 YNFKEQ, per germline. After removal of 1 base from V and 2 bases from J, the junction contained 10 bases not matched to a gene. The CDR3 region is CASSQGDQAGLQETQYF. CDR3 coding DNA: TGTGCCAGCAGCCAAGGGGACCAAGCGGGATTACAAGAGACCCAGTACTTC.

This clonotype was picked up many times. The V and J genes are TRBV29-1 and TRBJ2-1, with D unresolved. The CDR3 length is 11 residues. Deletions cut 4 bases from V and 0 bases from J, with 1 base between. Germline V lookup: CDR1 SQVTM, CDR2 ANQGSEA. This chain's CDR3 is CSVGSYNEQFF. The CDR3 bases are TGCAGCGTTGGCTCCTACAATGAGCAGTTCTTC.

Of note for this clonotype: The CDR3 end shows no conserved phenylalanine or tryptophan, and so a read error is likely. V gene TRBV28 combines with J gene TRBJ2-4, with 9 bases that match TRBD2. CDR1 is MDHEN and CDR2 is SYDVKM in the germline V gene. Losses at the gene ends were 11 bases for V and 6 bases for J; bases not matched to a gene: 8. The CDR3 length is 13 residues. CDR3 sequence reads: CAGGEGLANIQYL. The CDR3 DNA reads TGTGCCGGCGGAGAGGGACTAGCAAACATTCAGTACCTC.

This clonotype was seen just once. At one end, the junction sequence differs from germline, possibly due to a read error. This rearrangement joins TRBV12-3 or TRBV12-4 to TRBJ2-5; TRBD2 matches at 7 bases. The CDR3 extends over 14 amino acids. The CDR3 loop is CASSLGGGGETPYF. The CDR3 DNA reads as TGTGCCAGCAGTTTGGGGGGGGGAGGAGAGACCCCGTACTTC.